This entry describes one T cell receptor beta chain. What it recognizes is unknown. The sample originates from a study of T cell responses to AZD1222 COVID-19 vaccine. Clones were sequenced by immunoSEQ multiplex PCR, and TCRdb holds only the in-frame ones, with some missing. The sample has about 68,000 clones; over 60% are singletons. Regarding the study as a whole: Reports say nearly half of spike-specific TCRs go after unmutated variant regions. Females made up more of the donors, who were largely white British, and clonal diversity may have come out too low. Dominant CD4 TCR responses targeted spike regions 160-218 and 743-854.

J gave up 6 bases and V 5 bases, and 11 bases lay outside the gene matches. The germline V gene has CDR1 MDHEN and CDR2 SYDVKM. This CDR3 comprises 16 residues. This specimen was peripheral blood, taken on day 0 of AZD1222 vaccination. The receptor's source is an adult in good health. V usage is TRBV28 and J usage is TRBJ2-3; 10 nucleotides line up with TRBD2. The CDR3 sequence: CASSIESGGARDTQYF. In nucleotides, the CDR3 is TGTGCCAGCAGTATAGAAAGCGGGGGGGCGCGCGATACGCAGTATTTT.